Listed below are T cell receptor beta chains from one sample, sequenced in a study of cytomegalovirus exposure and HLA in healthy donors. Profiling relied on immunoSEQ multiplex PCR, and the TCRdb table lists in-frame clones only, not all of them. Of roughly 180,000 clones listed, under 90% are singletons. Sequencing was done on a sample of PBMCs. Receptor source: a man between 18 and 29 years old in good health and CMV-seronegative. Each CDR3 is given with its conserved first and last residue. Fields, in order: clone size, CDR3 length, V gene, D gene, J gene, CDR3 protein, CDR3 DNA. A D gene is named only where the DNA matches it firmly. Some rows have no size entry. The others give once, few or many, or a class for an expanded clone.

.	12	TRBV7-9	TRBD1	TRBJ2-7	CASSGRTGQQYF	TGTGCCAGCAGCGGGCGGACAGGCCAGCAGTACTTC
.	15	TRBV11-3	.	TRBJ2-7	CASSFLADSSYEQYF	TGTGCCAGCAGCTTTCTAGCGGACAGCTCCTACGAGCAGTACTTC
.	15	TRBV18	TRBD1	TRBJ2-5	CASSPFRDRQETQYF	TGTGCCAGCTCACCATTCCGGGACAGACAAGAGACCCAGTACTTC
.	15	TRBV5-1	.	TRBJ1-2	CASSSRGLADYGYTF	TGCGCCAGCAGTTCTCGTGGTCTGGCGGACTATGGCTACACCTTC
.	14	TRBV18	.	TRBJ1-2	CASSETGTPYGYTF	TGTGCCAGCTCAGAAACCGGGACACCCTATGGCTACACCTTC
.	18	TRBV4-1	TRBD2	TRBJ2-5	CASSQVLSGGLPLETQYF	TGCGCCAGCAGCCAAGTATTGAGCGGGGGCCTCCCTCTCGAGACCCAGTACTTC
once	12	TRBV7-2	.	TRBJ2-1	CASSLWTREQFF	TGTGCCAGCAGCTTATGGACTCGGGAGCAGTTCTTC
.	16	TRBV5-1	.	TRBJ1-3	CASSLGHSNSGNTIYF	TGCGCCAGCAGCTTGGGTCACAGCAACTCTGGAAACACCATATATTTT
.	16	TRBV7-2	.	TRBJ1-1	CASSLDLEGLNTEAFF	TGTGCCAGCAGCTTAGACCTTGAGGGCCTGAACACTGAAGCTTTCTTT
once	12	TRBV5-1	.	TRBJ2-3	CASSSNTDTQYF	TGCGCCAGCAGTAGCAACACAGATACGCAGTATTTT
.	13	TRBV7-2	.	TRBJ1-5	CASSLDRVKPQHF	TGTGCCAGCAGCTTAGATCGGGTTAAGCCCCAGCATTTT
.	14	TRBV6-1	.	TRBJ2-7	CATSLHGEAYEQYF	TGTGCCACCTCCCTTCACGGGGAAGCCTACGAGCAGTACTTC
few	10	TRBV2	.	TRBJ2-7	CASRGGEQYF	TGTGCCAGCAGAGGGGGCGAGCAGTACTTC
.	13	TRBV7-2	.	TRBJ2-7	CASSFIQGHEQYF	TGTGCCAGCAGCTTTATACAGGGCCACGAGCAGTACTTC
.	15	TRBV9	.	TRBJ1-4	CASSVGGRLGEKLFF	TGTGCCAGCAGCGTAGGCGGCCGTCTAGGTGAAAAACTGTTTTTT
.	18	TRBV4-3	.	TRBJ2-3	CASSQEGGRAASTDTQYF	TGCGCCAGCAGCCAAGAGGGGGGTAGGGCGGCTAGCACAGATACGCAGTATTTT
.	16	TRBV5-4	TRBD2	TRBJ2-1	CASSPFLAGDYNEQFF	TGTGCCAGCAGTCCTTTTCTAGCGGGGGATTACAATGAGCAGTTCTTC
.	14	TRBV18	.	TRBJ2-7	CASSESTGAYEQYF	TGTGCCAGCTCAGAGAGTACGGGTGCCTACGAGCAGTACTTC
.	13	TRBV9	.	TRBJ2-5	CASSLGLQETQYF	TGTGCCAGCAGCCTGGGACTGCAAGAGACCCAGTACTTC
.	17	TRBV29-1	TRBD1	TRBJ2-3	CSALVIGRQGGTDTQYF	TGCAGCGCCCTAGTTATAGGTCGACAGGGGGGTACAGATACGCAGTATTTT
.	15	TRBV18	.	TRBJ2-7	CASSPKRGSTYEQYF	TGTGCCAGCTCACCAAAAAGGGGAAGTACCTACGAGCAGTACTTC
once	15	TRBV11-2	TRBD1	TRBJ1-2	CASSPGTGIVYGYTF	TGTGCCAGCAGCCCGGGGACAGGGATTGTCTATGGCTACACCTTC
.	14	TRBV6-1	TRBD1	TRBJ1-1	CASRGMTGNVEAFF	TGTGCCAGCAGAGGGATGACAGGGAACGTCGAAGCTTTCTTT
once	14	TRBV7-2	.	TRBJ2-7	CASGRGGASYEQYF	TGTGCCAGCGGGCGAGGGGGGGCCTCCTACGAGCAGTACTTC
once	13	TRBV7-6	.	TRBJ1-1	CASSPSAGTEAFF	TGTGCCAGCAGCCCTTCCGCGGGCACTGAAGCTTTCTTT
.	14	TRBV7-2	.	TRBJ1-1	CASSNRALNTEAFF	TGTGCCAGCAGCAACAGGGCACTGAACACTGAAGCTTTCTTT
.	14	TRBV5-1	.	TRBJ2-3	CASSLAGLTDTQYF	TGCGCCAGCAGCTTGGCAGGGCTCACAGATACGCAGTATTTT
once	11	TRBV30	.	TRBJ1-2	CAWMEGAGYTF	TGTGCCTGGATGGAAGGAGCTGGCTACACCTTC
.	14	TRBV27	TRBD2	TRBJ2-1	CASSSGVSYNEQFF	TGTGCCAGTTCTAGCGGAGTCTCCTACAATGAGCAGTTCTTC
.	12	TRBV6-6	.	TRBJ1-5	CASSILYQPQHF	TGTGCCAGCAGTATCCTATATCAGCCCCAGCATTTT
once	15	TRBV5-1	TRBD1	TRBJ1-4	CASSLETGSYEKLFF	TGCGCCAGCAGTCTAGAGACAGGGAGTTATGAAAAACTGTTTTTT
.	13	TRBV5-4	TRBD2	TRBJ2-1	CASSGSGGNEQFF	TGTGCCAGCAGCGGATCGGGGGGAAATGAGCAGTTCTTC
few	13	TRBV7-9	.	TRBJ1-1	CASSKEVNTEAFF	TGTGCCAGCTCGAAGGAGGTGAACACTGAAGCTTTCTTT
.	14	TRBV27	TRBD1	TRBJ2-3	CASKGQMDTDTQYF	TGTGCCAGCAAGGGACAGATGGACACAGATACGCAGTATTTT
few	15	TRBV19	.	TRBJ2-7	CASSIQLTASYEQYF	TGTGCCAGTAGTATTCAACTGACAGCCTCCTACGAGCAGTACTTC
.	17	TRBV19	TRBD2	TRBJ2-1	CASSLYPGGSSYNEQFF	TGTGCCAGTAGTCTATACCCGGGGGGGAGCTCCTACAATGAGCAGTTCTTC
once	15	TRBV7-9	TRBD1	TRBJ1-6	CASSYGTAGDSPLHF	TGTGCCAGCAGCTACGGGACAGCAGGAGATTCACCCCTCCACTTT
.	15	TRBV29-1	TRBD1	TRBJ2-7	CSATYKPGQAYEQYF	TGCAGCGCAACCTACAAGCCGGGACAGGCCTACGAGCAGTACTTC
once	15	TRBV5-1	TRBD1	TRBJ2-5	CASSPGTGGEETQYF	TGCGCCAGCAGCCCCGGGACAGGGGGCGAGGAGACCCAGTACTTC
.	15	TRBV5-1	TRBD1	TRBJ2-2	CASSLGQGYTGELFF	TGCGCCAGCAGCCTAGGACAGGGGTACACCGGGGAGCTGTTTTTT
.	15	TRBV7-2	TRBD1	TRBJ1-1	CASSGRTGENTEAFF	TGTGCCAGCAGCGGACGGACAGGGGAGAACACTGAAGCTTTCTTT
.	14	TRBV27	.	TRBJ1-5	CASTPFAGSQPQHF	TGTGCCAGCACTCCCTTCGCAGGAAGTCAGCCCCAGCATTTT
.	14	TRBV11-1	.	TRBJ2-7	CASSLEDSTYEQYF	TGTGCCAGCAGCTTAGAGGACAGCACCTACGAGCAGTACTTC
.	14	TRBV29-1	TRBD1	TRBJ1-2	CSVPDRGPGYGYTF	TGCAGCGTTCCTGACAGGGGGCCTGGCTATGGCTACACCTTC